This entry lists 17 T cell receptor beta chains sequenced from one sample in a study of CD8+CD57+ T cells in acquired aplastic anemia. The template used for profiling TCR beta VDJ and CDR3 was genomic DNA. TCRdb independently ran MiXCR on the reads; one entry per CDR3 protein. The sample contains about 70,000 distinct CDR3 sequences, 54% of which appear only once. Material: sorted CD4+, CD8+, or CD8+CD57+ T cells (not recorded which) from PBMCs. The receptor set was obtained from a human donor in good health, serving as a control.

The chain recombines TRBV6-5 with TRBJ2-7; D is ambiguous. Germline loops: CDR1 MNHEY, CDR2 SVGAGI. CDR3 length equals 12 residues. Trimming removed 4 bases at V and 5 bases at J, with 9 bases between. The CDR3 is CASSSRPNEQYF. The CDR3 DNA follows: TGTGCCAGCAGTTCCCGACCCAACGAGCAGTACTTC.

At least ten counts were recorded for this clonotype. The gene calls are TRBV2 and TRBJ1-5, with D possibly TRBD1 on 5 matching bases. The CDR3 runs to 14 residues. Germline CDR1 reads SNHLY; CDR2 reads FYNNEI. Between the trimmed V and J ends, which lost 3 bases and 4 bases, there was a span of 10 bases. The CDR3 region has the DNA TGTGCCAGCAGTGAGGACGGGACGAATCAGCCCCAGCATTTT. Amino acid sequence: CASSEDGTNQPQHF.

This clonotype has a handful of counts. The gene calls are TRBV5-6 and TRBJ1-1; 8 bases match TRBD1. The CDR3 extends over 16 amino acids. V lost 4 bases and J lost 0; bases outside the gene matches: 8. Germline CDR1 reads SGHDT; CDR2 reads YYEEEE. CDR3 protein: CASSPDRGYLNTEAFF. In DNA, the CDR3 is TGTGCCAGCAGCCCCGACAGGGGATACTTGAACACTGAAGCTTTCTTT.

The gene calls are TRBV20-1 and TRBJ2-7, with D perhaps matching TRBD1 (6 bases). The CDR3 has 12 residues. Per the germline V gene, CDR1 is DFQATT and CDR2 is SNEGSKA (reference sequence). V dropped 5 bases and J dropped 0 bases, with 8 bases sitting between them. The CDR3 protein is CSAWDNSYEQYF. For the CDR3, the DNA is TGCAGTGCTTGGGACAACTCCTACGAGCAGTACTTC.

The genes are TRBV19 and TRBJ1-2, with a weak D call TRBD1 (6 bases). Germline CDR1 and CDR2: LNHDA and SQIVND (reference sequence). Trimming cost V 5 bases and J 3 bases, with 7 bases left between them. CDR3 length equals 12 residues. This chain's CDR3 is CASSGQYYGYTF. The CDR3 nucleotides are TGTGCCAGTAGTGGACAGTACTATGGCTACACCTTC.

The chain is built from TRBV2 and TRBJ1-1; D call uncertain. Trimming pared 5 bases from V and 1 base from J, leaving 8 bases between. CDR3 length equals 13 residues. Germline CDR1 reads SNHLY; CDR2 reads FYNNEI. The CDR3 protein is CASSTTSNTEAFF. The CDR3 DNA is TGTGCCAGCAGTACGACATCGAACACTGAAGCTTTCTTT.

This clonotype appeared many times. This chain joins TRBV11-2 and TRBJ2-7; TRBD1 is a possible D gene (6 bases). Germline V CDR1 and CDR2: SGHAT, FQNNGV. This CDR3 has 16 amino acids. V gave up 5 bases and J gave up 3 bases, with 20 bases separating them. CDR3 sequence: CASSPLEGLQGYEQYF. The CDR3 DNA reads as TGTGCCAGCAGCCCCCTGGAAGGGTTACAGGGCTACGAGCAGTACTTC.

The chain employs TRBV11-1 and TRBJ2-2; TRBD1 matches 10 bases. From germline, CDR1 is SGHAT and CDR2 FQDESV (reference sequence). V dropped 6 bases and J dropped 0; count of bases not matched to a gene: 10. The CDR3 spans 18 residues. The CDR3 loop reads CASRPSGTGDANTGELFF. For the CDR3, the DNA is TGTGCCAGCAGGCCGTCGGGGACAGGGGACGCGAACACCGGGGAGCTGTTTTTT.

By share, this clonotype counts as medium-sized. CDR3 DNA: TGTGCCACCAGTGGCCTAGCGGAAAACACAGATACGCAGTATTTT. Amino acid sequence: CATSGLAENTDTQYF. V and J are TRBV24-1 and TRBJ2-3, with 7 bases matching TRBD2. The germline V gene has CDR1 KGHDR and CDR2 SFDVKD. V lost 5 bases, J lost 2 bases, and 6 bases stayed unmatched. The CDR3 sequence is 15 residues long.

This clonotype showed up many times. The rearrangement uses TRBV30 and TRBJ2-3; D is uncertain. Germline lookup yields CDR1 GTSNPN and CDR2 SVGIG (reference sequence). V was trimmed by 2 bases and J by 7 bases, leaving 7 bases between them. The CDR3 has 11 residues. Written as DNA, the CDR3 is TGTGCCTGGAGTTTGGGGAATACGCAGTATTTT. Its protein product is CAWSLGNTQYF.

The CDR3 loop is CSATSLNTGELFF. The CDR3 region has the DNA TGCAGCGCAACTAGTCTCAACACCGGGGAGCTGTTTTTT. The chain employs TRBV29-1 and TRBJ2-2; perhaps TRBD2 as D (5 bases). The germline CDR1 and CDR2 sequences are SQVTM and ANQGSEA. V lost 7 bases, J lost 2 bases, and 11 bases lay in between. The CDR3 has 13 amino acids.

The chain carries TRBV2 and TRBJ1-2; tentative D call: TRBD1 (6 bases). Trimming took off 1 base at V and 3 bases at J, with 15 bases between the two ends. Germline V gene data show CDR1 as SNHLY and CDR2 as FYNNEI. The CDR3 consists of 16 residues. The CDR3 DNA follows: TGTGCCAGCAGTGAAGGGGGGGCAGTGGAAGACTATGGCTACACCTTC. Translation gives CASSEGGAVEDYGYTF.

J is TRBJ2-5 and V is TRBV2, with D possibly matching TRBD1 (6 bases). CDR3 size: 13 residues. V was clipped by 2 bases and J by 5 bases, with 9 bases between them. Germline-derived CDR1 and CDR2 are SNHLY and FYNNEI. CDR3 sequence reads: CASSETRGETQYF. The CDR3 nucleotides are TGTGCCAGCAGTGAAACGAGGGGGGAGACCCAGTACTTC.

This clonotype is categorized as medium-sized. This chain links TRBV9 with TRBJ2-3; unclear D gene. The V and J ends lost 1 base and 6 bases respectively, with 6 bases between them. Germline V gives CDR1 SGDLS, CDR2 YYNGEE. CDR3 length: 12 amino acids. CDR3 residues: CASSVWRDTQYF. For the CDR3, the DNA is TGTGCCAGCAGCGTATGGCGGGATACGCAGTATTTT.

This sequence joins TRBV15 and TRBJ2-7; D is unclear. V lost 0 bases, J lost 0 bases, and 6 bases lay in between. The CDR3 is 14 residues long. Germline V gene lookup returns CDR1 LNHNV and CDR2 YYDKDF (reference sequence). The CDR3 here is CATSRDSSSYEQYF. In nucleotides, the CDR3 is TGTGCCACCAGCAGAGACAGTAGCTCCTACGAGCAGTACTTC.

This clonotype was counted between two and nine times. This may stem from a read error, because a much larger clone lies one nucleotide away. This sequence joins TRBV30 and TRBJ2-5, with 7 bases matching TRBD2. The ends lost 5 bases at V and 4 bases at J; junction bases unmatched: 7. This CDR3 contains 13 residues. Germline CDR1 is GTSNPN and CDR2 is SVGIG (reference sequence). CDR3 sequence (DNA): TGTGCCTGGGGGGGGGGAGGGAGAGAGACCCAGTACTTC. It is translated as CAWGGGGRETQYF.

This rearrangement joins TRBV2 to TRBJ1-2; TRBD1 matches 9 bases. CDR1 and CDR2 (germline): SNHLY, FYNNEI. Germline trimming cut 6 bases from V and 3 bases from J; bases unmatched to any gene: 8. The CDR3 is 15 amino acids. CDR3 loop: CASRGRTGAHYGYTF. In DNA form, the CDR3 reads TGTGCCAGCAGAGGTAGGACAGGGGCCCACTATGGCTACACCTTC.